The 2 T cell receptor beta chains below were found in one sample sequenced in a study of regulatory T cells in long-lasting Graves disease. Time point in this sample: newly diagnosed GD, antithyroid drugs for less than 3 months. RNA from PBMCs was the source of the TCR library. CDR3 regions were amplified by Arm-PCR using iRepertoire HTBI primers to build TCR beta libraries. TCRdb reanalysed the multiplex PCR reads using MiXCR and keeps one entry per CDR3 protein. The sample carries 350,000 to 500,000 distinct CDR3 sequences, roughly 15% recorded once. This sample was shared with a second study, whose subject was T cells in Graves' hyperthyroidism and ophthalmopathy.

The sequences come from peripheral blood mononuclear cells (PBMCs), collected at new diagnosis, from a patient treated with antithyroid drugs. The receptors stem from a woman between 18 and 30 years old with Graves disease.

About this clonotype: Likely a read error: the CDR3 ends without its conserved phenylalanine or tryptophan. The rearrangement uses TRBV2 and TRBJ1-1; D is possibly TRBD1 (5 bases). Germline V gene lookup returns CDR1 SNHLY and CDR2 FYNNEI. The CDR3 is 15 residues long. With 7 bases removed from V and 3 bases from J, the gap between germline ends came to 18 bases. The CDR3 sequence is CASIFRGGKDTEAFS. For the CDR3, the DNA is TGTGCCAGCATTTTCCGGGGGGGGAAGGACACTGAAGCTTTCTCT.

This clonotype was recorded at least ten times. The chain carries TRBV28 and TRBJ2-2; TRBD2 might be the D (5 bases). Germline V gene data show CDR1 as MDHEN and CDR2 as SYDVKM. This CDR3 has 13 amino acids. Trimming removed 6 bases from V and 5 bases from J, with 10 bases in between. The CDR3 bases are TGTGCCAGCAGCGCGACTACGACCGGGGAGCTGTTTTTT. It specifies CASSATTTGELFF.